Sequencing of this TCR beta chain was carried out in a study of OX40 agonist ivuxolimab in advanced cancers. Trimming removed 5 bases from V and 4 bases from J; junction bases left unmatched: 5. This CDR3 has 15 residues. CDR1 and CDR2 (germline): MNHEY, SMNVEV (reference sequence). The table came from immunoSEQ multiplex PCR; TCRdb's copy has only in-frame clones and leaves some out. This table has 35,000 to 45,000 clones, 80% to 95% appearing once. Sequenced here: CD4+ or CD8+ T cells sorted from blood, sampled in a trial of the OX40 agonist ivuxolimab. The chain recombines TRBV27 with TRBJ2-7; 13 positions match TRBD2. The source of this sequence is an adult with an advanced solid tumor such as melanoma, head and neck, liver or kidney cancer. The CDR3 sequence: CASSPGLAGVYEQYF. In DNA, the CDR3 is TGTGCCAGCAGTCCCGGACTAGCGGGGGTGTACGAGCAGTACTTC.